Listed below are T cell receptor beta chains from one sample, sequenced in a study of blood T cells in healthy people across ages. TCRdb redid the calling of the 5' RACE reads with MiXCR, one entry per CDR3 protein. The sample records fewer than 2,000,000 distinct CDR3 sequences, 34% being singletons. The specimen sequenced was blood. The origin of the receptors is a woman aged 25 to 45 in good health. CDR3s include the opening cysteine and the closing phenylalanine or tryptophan. D genes are given only for firm matches. Expanded clones get a size class; other rows say once, few or many, or leave the size out.

d_gene	v_gene	abundance	len	j_gene	CDR3nt	CDR3aa
.	TRBV5-1	.	14	TRBJ2-7	TGCGCCAGCAGCGGCCCCCCGAGTGAGTACGAGCAGTACTTC	CASSGPPSEYEQYF
.	TRBV5-1	many	15	TRBJ2-7	TGCGCCAGCAGCTTGGGGGGAAACCCCCTCCTCGAGCAGTACTTC	CASSLGGNPLLEQYF
.	TRBV3-1	few	15	TRBJ2-1	TGTGCCAGCAGCCAAGAAGCCCAATCTTACAATGAGCAGTTCTTC	CASSQEAQSYNEQFF
TRBD2	TRBV14	few	15	TRBJ2-5	TGTGCCAGCAGCCCAAGCGGGAGAAGGGAAGAGACCCAGTACTTC	CASSPSGRREETQYF
.	TRBV19	few	12	TRBJ1-3	TGTGCCAGTCGGAGCTCTGGAAACACCATATATTTT	CASRSSGNTIYF
TRBD1	TRBV20-1	few	13	TRBJ2-4	TGCAGTGCTGTTGACAGGGGGTCTTATTTTCAGTACTTC	CSAVDRGSYFQYF
.	TRBV6-5	.	15	TRBJ2-1	TGTGCCAGCAGTTTGTCCGGGCCCCGGGACAATGAGCAGTTCTTC	CASSLSGPRDNEQFF
.	TRBV6-4	.	15	TRBJ1-5	TGTGCCAGCAGCGCCATTCACTCATACAATCAGCCCCAGCATTTT	CASSAIHSYNQPQHF
.	TRBV20-1	.	15	TRBJ2-1	TGCAGTGCTAGAGTAAGGACTAACTTCTACAATGAGCAGTTCTTC	CSARVRTNFYNEQFF
TRBD2	TRBV6-6	many	15	TRBJ2-7	TGTGCCAGCAGTTACTCGCGGTCTAGCGGCTACGAGCAGTACTTC	CASSYSRSSGYEQYF
TRBD1	TRBV20-1	few	14	TRBJ1-6	TGCAGTGCTAGAGTGGACAGGGGCAATTCACCCCTCCACTTT	CSARVDRGNSPLHF
.	TRBV12-3/TRBV12-4	once	11	TRBJ1-5	TGTGCCAGACCAGAGGGGTGGCCCCAGCATTTT	CARPEGWPQHF
TRBD2	TRBV5-1	few	17	TRBJ2-2	TGCGCCAGCAGCACTGAAGCGGGGGGGACGAACACCGGGGAGCTGTTTTTT	CASSTEAGGTNTGELFF
.	TRBV3-1	few	16	TRBJ1-1	TGTGCCAGCAGCCAAGAGGGAAAAATCATGAACACTGAAGCTTTCTTT	CASSQEGKIMNTEAFF
.	TRBV9	.	17	TRBJ1-5	TGTGCCAGCAGTAGGGGGGAGGGACTTTCGCTTAATCAGCCCCAGCATTTT	CASSRGEGLSLNQPQHF
.	TRBV20-1	few	12	TRBJ2-7	TGCAGTGCTATGACCCTCTCCTACGAGCAGTACTTC	CSAMTLSYEQYF
.	TRBV7-3	few	16	TRBJ2-1	TGTGCCAGCAGCTTGGGCGGGACAGAGGGGTACAATGAGCAGTTCTTC	CASSLGGTEGYNEQFF
.	TRBV27	.	15	TRBJ2-5	TGTGCCAGCAGTTTCAGAATGGGGTTTCAAGAGACCCAGTACTTC	CASSFRMGFQETQYF
TRBD2	TRBV4-1	.	15	TRBJ2-2	TGCGCCAGCTGCCGACTAGCGGAGGCCACCGGGGAGCTGTTTTTT	CASCRLAEATGELFF
TRBD1	TRBV7-9	.	16	TRBJ2-7	TGTGCCAGCAGCCCGAGGACAGGGCTTGAGGCGGATGAGCAGTACTTC	CASSPRTGLEADEQYF
TRBD2	TRBV3-1	.	16	TRBJ2-5	TGTGCCAGCAGCCAAGTAAAAGCGGGGGGCCCCGGGACCCAGTACTTC	CASSQVKAGGPGTQYF
.	TRBV30	few	13	TRBJ1-5	TGTGCCTGGAGTAGGGAGGGTAATCAGCCCCAGCATTTT	CAWSREGNQPQHF
TRBD1	TRBV4-1	few	18	TRBJ2-7	TGCGCCAGCAGCCAAGTATTTCCGGGACAGGGGTTAACCTACGAGCAGTACTTC	CASSQVFPGQGLTYEQYF
TRBD1	TRBV5-1	many	14	TRBJ2-5	TGCGCCAGCAGCTCCACAGGGGGCCTGGAGACCCAGTACTTC	CASSSTGGLETQYF
.	TRBV4-2	.	16	TRBJ2-2	TGTGCCAGCAGCCCGCCCGGGACGGGGGACACCGGGGAGCTGTTTTTT	CASSPPGTGDTGELFF
.	TRBV4-1	.	19	TRBJ2-5	TGCGCCAGCAGCCAAGATAATTTGCCCCGATACCCCGACAACAATGAGCAGTACTTC	CASSQDNLPRYPDNNEQYF